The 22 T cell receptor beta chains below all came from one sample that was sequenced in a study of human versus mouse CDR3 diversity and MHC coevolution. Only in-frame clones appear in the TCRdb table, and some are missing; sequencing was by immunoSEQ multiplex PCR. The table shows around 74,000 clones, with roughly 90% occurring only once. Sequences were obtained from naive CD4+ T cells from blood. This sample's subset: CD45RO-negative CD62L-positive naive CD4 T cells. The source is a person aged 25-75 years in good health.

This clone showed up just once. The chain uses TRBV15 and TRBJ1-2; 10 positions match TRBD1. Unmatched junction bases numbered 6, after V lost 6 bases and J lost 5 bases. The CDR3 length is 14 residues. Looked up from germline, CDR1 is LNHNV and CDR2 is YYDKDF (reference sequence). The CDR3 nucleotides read TGTGCCACCAGTTCCGGACAGGGGGTGTATGGCTACACCTTC. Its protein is CATSSGQGVYGYTF. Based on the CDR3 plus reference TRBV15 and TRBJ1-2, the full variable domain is DAMVIQNPRYQVTQFGKPVTLSCSQTLNHNVMYWYQQKSSQAPKLLFHYYDKDFNNEADTPDNFQSRRPNTSFCFLDIRSPGLGDTAMYLCATSSGQGVYGYTFGSGTRLTVV.

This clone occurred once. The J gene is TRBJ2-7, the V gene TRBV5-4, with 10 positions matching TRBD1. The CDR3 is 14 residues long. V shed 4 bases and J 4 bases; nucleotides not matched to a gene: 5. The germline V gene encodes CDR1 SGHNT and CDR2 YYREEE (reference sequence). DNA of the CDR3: TGTGCCAGCAGCCCGGACAGGGGGAGGTACGAGCAGTACTTC. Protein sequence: CASSPDRGRYEQYF.

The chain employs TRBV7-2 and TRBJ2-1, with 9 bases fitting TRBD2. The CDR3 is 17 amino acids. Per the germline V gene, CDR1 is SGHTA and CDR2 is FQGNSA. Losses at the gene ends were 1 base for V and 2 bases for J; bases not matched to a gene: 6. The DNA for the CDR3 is TGTGCCAGCAGCTTAGTACCCGCGGGGGGGCCCTACAATGAGCAGTTCTTC. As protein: CASSLVPAGGPYNEQFF. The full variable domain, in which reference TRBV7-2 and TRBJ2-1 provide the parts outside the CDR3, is GAGVSQSPSNKVTEKGKDVELRCDPISGHTALYWYRQSLGQGLEFLIYFQGNSAPDKSGLPSDRFSAERTGGSVSTLTIQRTQQEDSAVYLCASSLVPAGGPYNEQFFGPGTRLTVL.

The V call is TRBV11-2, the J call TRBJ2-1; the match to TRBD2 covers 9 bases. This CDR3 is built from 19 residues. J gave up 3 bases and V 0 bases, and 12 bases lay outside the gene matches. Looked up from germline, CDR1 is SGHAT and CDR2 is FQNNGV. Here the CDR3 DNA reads TGTGCCAGCAGCTTAGATGGCATGAGACTAGCGGACCTCTACAATGAGCAGTTCTTC. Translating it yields CASSLDGMRLADLYNEQFF.

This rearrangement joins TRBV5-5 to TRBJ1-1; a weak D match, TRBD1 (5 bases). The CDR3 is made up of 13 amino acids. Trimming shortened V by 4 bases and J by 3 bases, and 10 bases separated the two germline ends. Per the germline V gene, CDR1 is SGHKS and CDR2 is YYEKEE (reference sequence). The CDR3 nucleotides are TGTGCCAGCAGCCAAGGGGTTGACACTGAAGCTTTCTTT. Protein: CASSQGVDTEAFF.

The CDR3 DNA sequence: TGCGCCAGCAGCTCCGGACAGGGTGGCTCCTACAATGAGCAGTTCTTC. It codes for CASSSGQGGSYNEQFF. The chain combines TRBV5-1 with TRBJ2-1; TRBD1 matches 8 bases. The CDR3 is made up of 16 amino acids. Losses at the gene ends were 3 bases for V and 0 bases for J; bases not matched to a gene: 5. CDR1 is SGHRS, CDR2 YFSETQ, per germline. The full variable domain, its missing parts supplied by reference TRBV5-1 and TRBJ2-1, is KAGVTQTPRYLIKTRGQQVTLSCSPISGHRSVSWYQQTPGQGLQFLFEYFSETQRNKGNFPGRFSGRQFSNSRSEMNVSTLELGDSALYLCASSSGQGGSYNEQFFGPGTRLTVL.

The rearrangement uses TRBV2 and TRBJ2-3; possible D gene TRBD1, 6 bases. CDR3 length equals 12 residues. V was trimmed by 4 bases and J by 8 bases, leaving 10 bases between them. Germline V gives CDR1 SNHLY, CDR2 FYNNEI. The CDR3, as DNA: TGTGCCAGCAGTGGGACAGCGACTACGCAGTATTTT. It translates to CASSGTATTQYF.

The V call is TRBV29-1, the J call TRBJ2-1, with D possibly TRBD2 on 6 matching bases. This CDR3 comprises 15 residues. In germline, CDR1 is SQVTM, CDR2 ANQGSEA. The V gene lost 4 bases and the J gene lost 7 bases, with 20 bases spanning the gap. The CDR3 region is CSVAFYSIRGNEQFF. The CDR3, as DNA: TGCAGCGTTGCGTTTTACTCTATCCGGGGGAATGAGCAGTTCTTC.

The CDR3 sequence: CASSPSGASYEKLFF. DNA of the CDR3: TGCGCCAGCAGCCCTTCAGGCGCCTCATATGAAAAACTGTTTTTT. This chain connects TRBV4-1 to TRBJ1-4; D call uncertain. CDR1 is MGHRA and CDR2 is YSYEKL in the germline V gene. CDR3 length: 15 residues. The V end lost 4 bases, the J end lost 6 bases, and 15 bases lay between the germline ends.

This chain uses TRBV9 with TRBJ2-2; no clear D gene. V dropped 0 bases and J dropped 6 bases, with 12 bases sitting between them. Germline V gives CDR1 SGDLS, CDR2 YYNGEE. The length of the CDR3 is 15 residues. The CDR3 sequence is CASSVATYPPGELFF. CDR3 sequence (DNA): TGTGCCAGCAGCGTAGCTACCTACCCCCCCGGGGAGCTGTTTTTT. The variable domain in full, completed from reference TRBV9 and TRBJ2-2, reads DSGVTQTPKHLITATGQRVTLRCSPRSGDLSVYWYQQSLDQGLQFLIQYYNGEERAKGNILERFSAQQFPDLHSELNLSSLELGDSALYFCASSVATYPPGELFFGEGSRLTVL.

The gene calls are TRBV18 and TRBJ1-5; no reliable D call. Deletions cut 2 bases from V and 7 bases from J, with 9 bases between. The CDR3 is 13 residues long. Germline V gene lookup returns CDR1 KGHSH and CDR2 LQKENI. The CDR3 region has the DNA TGTGCCAGCTCACCAGGAGAGGGACAGCCCCAGCATTTT. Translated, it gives CASSPGEGQPQHF.

The CDR3 is CASSYSPNPTGYTF. The CDR3 DNA sequence: TGTGCCAGCAGTTACTCGCCCAATCCGACGGGGTACACCTTC. This chain uses TRBV6-5 with TRBJ1-2; D remains ambiguous. CDR3 length equals 14 residues. Per germline, CDR1 MNHEY and CDR2 SVGAGI. Trimming cost V 0 bases and J 11 bases, with 16 bases left between them.

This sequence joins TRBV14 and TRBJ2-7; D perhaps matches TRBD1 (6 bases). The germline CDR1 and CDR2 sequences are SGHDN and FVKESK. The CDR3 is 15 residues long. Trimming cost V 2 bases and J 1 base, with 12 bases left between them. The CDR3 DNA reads TGTGCCAGCAGCCAAACCGGGACACCTTCCTACGAGCAGTACTTC. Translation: CASSQTGTPSYEQYF.

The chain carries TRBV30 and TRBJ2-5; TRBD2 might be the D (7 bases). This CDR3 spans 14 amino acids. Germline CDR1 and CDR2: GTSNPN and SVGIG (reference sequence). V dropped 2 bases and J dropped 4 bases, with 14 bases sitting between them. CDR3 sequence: CAWSLGGGGETQYF. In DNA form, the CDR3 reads TGTGCCTGGAGTCTGGGCGGGGGCGGAGAGACCCAGTACTTC.

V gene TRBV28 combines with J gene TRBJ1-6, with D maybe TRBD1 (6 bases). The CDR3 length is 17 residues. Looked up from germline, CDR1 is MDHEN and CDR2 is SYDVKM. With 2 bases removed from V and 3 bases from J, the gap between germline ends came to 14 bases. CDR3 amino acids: CASSLRQDANYNSPLHF. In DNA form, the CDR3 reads TGTGCCAGCAGTTTACGACAGGACGCCAACTATAATTCACCCCTCCACTTT.

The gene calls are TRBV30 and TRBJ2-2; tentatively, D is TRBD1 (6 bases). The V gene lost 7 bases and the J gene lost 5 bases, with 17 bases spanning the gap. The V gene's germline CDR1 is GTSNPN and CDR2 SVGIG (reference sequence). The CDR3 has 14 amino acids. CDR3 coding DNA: TGTGCCTTGGGACATACAGGTTCGACCGGGGAGCTGTTTTTT. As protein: CALGHTGSTGELFF.

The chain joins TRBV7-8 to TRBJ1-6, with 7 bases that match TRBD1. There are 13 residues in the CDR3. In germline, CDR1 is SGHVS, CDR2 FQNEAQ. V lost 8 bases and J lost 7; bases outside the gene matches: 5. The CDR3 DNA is TGTGCCAGCCAGGGGGAGATGAATTCACCCCTCCACTTT. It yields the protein CASQGEMNSPLHF.

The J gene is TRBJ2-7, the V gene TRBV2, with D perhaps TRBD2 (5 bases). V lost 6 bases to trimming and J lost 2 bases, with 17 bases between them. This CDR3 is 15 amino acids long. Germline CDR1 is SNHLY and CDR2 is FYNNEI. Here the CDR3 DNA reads TGTGCCAGCAGGGAGTCGGCGGGCCCCACCTACGAGCAGTACTTC. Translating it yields CASRESAGPTYEQYF.

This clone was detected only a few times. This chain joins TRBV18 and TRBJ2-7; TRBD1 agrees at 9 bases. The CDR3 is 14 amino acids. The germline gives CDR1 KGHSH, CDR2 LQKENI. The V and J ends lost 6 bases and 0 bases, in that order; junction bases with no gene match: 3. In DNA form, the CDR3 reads TGTGCCAGCTCGACGACAGGGGGCTCCTACGAGCAGTACTTC. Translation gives CASSTTGGSYEQYF.

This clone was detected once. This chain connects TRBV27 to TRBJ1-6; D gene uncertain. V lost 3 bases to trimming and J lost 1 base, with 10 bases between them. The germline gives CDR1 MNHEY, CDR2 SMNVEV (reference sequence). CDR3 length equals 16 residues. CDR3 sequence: CASSFAGKSYNSPLHF. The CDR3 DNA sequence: TGTGCCAGCAGTTTTGCGGGGAAGTCCTATAATTCACCCCTCCACTTT.

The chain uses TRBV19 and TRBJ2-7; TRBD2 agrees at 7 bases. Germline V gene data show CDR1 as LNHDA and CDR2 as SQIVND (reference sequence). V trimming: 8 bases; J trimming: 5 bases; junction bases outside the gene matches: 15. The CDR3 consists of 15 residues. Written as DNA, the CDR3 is TGTGCCAGTCGGGGAGGGGCTGGGGTCATCGACGAGCAGTACTTC. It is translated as CASRGGAGVIDEQYF.

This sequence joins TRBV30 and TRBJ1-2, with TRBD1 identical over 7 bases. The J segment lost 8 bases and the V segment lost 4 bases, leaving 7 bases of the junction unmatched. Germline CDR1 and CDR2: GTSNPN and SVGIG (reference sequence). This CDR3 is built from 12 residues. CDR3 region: CAWNRDRLGYTF. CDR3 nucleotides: TGTGCCTGGAATCGGGACAGATTGGGCTACACCTTC. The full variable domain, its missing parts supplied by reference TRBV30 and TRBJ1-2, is SQTIHQWPATLVQPVGSPLSLECTVEGTSNPNLYWYRQAAGRGLQLLFYSVGIGQISSEVPQNLSASRPQDRQFILSSKKLLLSDSGFYLCAWNRDRLGYTFGSGTRLTVV.